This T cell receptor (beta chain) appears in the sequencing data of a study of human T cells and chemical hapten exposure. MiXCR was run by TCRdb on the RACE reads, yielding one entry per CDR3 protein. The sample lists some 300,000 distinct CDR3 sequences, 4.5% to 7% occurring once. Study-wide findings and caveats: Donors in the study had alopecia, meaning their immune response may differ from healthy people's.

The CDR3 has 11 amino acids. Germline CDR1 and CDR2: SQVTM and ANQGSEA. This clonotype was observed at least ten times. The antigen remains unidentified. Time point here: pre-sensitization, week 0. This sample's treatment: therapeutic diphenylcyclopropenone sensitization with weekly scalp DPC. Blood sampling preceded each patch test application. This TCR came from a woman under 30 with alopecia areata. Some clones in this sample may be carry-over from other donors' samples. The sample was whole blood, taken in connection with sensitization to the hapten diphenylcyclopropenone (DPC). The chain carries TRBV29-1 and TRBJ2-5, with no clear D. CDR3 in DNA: TGCGCCCCCTTACGGACGGAGACCCAGTACTTC. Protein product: CAPLRTETQYF.